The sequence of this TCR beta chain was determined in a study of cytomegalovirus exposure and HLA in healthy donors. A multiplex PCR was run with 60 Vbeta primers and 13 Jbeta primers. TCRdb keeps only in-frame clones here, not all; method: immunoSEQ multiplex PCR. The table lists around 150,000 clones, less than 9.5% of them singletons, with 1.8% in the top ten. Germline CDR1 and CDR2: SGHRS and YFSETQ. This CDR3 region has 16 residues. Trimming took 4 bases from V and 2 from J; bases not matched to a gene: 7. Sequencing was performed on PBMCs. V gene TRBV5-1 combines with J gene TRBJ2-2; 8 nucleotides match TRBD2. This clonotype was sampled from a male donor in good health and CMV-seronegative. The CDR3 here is CASSAQTSGNTGELFF. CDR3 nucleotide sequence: TGCGCCAGCAGCGCTCAAACTAGCGGCAACACCGGGGAGCTGTTTTTT.